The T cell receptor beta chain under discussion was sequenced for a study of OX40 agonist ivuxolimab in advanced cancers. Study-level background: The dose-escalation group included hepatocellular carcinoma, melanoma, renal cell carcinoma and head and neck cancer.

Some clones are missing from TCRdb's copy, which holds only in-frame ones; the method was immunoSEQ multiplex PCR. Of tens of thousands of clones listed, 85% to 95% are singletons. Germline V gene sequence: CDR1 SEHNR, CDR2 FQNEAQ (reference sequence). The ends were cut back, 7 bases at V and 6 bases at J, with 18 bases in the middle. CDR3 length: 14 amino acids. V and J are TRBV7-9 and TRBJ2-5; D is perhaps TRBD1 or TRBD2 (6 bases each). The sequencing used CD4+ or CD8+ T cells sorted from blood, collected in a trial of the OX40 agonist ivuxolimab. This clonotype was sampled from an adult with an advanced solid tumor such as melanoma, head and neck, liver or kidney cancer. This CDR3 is CASTAGGRLQTQYF. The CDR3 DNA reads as TGTGCCAGCACCGCTGGGGGGCGGCTGCAGACCCAGTACTTC.